This T cell receptor (beta chain) was captured in a study of PD-L1 blockade in urothelial cancer (dated by TCRdb to 2016 to 2017). Broadly, across the study: All patients started therapy at some point between 2014 and 2016 and received atezolizumab 1,200 mg intravenously every 3 weeks. Under 10 patients reached durable clinical benefit, while 15 to 25 patients did not. Patients had an ECOG performance status of 0 or 1 and had received between 0 and 3 prior chemotherapy regimens. In the same patients, pretreatment tumors underwent whole exome sequencing and RNA sequencing in addition to TCR sequencing. Durable clinical benefit was defined as progression-free survival longer than 6 months, and TCR features were also tested against progression-free and overall survival. Blood samples were analyzed 3 weeks after the start of treatment (second dose) and 6 weeks after the start of treatment. Pretreatment tumor samples and matched peripheral blood, collected serially before and after atezolizumab treatment, underwent TCR sequencing. Blood samples gave a median of roughly 150,000 T cells and tens of thousands of unique TCRs, with a median clonality of approximately 0.08. Twenty-five of 29 patients were identified as males with urothelial cancer of bladder origin, and a prior smoking history was reported by 18 of 29 patients. An exploratory multi-omic analysis was conducted of the somatic, immune and clinical correlates of response to PD-L1 blockade with atezolizumab in urothelial cancer. Around 30 patients had pretreatment blood TCR-seq, 24 had at least one posttreatment blood collection, and 24 had tumor TCR-seq.

The CDR3 covers 16 residues, taking in both the cysteine and the phenylalanine. The CDR3 DNA has 48 bases and is translated from base 1. Germline trimming amounts to 3 bases on V and 9 bases on J, with 13 as the count of junction bases outside the gene matches. CDR1 and CDR2 are drawn from the germline V gene: SGHTA, FQGNSA. The time point tag for this specimen amounts to: peripheral blood 6 weeks after treatment start. A total of 29 patients with locally advanced or metastatic urothelial carcinoma, treated at Memorial Sloan Kettering on a trial protocol, made up the cohort. Peripheral blood mononuclear cells were collected from each patient pretreatment and during treatment, giving between 1 and 8 total time points per patient. The Qiagen DNeasy Blood extraction kit was used to purify genomic DNA from total PBMCs and from tumor samples. Collected pretreatment and during treatment, PBMCs were isolated and stored as previously described.

As concerns this clone: Its antigen target is currently unknown. Base quality data are lacking; no much larger clone is found one base away.

Synthetic TCR analog templates were spiked into each PCR so that absolute template abundance could be estimated from read counts. The immunoSEQ assay was used to amplify TCRbeta CDR3 regions from genomic DNA with bias-controlled V and J gene primers. Sequencing of rearranged TCRbeta segments was performed at approximately 20X coverage. On the authors' methods: Sequencing errors were corrected by clustering and CDR3s were annotated against IMGT to assign V, D and J genes. Downstream analyses used only productive TCRbeta rearrangements, leaving out any out-of-frame or stop-codon sequences. Clonality was computed as one minus Shannon entropy normalized by the log of the number of unique productive sequences. Fisher's exact test with Benjamini-Hochberg correction, at a threshold of adjusted p below 0.01, was used to find clones that differed between time points or between blood and tumor. TCRdb mirrors the immuneACCESS table, restricted to in-frame sequences. Some clones are absent from its copies; in checked studies, under half trace to an unresolved V gene, and the reason for the others is unknown. V and J calls and clone size are given by that table; D and trimming were obtained from the DNA. The sample table records some 120,000 clones; about 91% of these occur just once. Less than 5% of the sample rests with the top ten.

Findings and caveats that apply to the study as a whole: A pretreatment peripheral blood TCR clonality below the median was linked to improved progression-free and overall survival. Because of the small sample size (n ≈ 31) and the many exploratory analyses performed, the results are intended to be regarded as hypothesis-generating. Patients with durable benefit showed greater expansion of tumor-associated TCR clones in peripheral blood 3 weeks after starting treatment (n of about 20, p = 0.022).

This sample comprised PBMCs, obtained around atezolizumab (anti-PD-L1) treatment. This receptor was obtained from a man between 60 and 70 years old with urothelial cancer. The sequence joins TRBV7-2 to TRBJ2-3, with 9 central nucleotides matching TRBD2. The nucleotides read TGTGCCAGCAGCTTCCGCGGGGGGGGAGCCACGGGCACGCAGTATTTT. It translates as CASSFRGGGATGTQYF.